The clone carrying this T cell receptor (beta chain) was counted many times. The target antigen is unknown. This specimen belongs to a study of regulatory T cells in long-lasting Graves disease. Across the whole study: Disease was considered persistent Graves' disease after over 5 years of antithyroid drugs (with positive TSH receptor antibodies). Study outcomes and limitations: It was in persistent disease that TRBV28, TRBJ1-2 and TRBJ2-5 were favored.

The sample's time point: persistent/refractory GD, antithyroid drugs over 5 years with positive TRAb. From PBMCs, RNA was extracted and then used to make the TCR library. TCR beta libraries were built with iRepertoire HTBI primers and Arm-PCR of CDR3 regions. MiXCR was run by TCRdb on the multiplex PCR reads, yielding one entry per CDR3 protein. The sample includes approximately 380,000 distinct CDR3 sequences, roughly 20% of them seen just once. V was clipped by 5 bases and J by 0 bases; unmatched bases: 5. The CDR3 consists of 17 residues. The chain uses TRBV12-3 or TRBV12-4 and TRBJ2-6; 9 bases line up with TRBD1. This sequence was found in a female donor with Graves disease. This specimen consisted of peripheral blood mononuclear cells (PBMCs), obtained when the disease was refractory, from a patient treated with antithyroid drugs. CDR3 sequence (DNA): TGTGCCAGCAGTCCCGGGACAGGGATCTCTGGGGCCAACGTCCTGACTTTC. This encodes CASSPGTGISGANVLTF.